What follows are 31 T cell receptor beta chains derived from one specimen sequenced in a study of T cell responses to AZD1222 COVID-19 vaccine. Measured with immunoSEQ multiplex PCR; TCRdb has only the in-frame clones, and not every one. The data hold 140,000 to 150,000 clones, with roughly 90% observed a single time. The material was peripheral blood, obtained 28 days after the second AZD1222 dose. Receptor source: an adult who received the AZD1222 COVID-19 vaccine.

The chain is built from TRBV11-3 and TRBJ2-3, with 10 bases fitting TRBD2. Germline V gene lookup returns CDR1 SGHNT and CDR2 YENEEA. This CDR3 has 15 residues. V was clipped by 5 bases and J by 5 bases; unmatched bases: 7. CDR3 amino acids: CASSQSGRAGDTQYF. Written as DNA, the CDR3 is TGTGCCAGCAGCCAAAGCGGGAGGGCTGGAGATACGCAGTATTTT.

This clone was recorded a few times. In DNA, the CDR3 is TGTGCCAGCAGCCAAAAGGGGGGGACAGGCTGGGCCCAGCATTTT. This codes for CASSQKGGTGWAQHF. The chain joins TRBV4-2 to TRBJ1-5; TRBD1 matches at 8 bases. Germline CDR1 LGHNA, CDR2 YNFKEQ. J gave up 11 bases and V 2 bases, and 11 bases lay outside the gene matches. The CDR3 contains 15 residues.

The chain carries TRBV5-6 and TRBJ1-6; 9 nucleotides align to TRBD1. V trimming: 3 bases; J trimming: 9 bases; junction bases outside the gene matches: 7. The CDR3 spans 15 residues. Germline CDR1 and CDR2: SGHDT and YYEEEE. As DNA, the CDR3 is TGTGCCAGCAGCTCCAGCGGGACAGGGACTTCACCCCTCCACTTT. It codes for CASSSSGTGTSPLHF.

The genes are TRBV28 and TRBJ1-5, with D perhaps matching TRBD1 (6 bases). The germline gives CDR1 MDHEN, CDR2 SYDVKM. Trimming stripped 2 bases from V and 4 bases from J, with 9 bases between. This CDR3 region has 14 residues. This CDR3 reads CASSLPTGNQPQHF. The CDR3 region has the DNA TGTGCCAGCAGTTTACCGACAGGAAATCAGCCCCAGCATTTT.

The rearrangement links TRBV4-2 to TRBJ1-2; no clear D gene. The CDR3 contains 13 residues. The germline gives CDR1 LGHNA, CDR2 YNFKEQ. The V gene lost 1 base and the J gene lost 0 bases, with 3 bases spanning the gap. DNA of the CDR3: TGTGCCAGCAGCCAAGGGCCTAACTATGGCTACACCTTC. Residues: CASSQGPNYGYTF.

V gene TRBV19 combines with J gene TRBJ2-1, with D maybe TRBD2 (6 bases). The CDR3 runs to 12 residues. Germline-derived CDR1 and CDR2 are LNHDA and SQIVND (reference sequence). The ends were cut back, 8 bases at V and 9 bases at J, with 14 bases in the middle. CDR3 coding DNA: TGTGCCAGTTATGGAGGGCCTGGTGAGCAGTTCTTC. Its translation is CASYGGPGEQFF.

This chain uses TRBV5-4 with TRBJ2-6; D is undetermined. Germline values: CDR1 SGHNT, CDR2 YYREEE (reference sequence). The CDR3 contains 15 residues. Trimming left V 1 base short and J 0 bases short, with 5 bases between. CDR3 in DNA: TGTGCCAGCAGCTTGCGCGACTCTGGGGCCAACGTCCTGACTTTC. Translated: CASSLRDSGANVLTF.

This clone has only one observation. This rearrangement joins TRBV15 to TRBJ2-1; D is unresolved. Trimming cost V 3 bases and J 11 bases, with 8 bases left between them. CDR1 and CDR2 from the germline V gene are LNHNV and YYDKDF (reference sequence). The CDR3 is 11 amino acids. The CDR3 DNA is TGTGCCACCAGCAGTACAGAGCAGCAGTTCTTC. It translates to CATSSTEQQFF.

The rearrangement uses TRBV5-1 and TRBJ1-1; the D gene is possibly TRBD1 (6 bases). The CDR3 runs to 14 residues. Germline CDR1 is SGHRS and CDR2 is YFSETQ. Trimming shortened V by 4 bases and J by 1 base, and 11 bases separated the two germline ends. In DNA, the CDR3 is TGCGCCAGCAGCATACAGGGACCGAACACTGAAGCTTTCTTT. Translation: CASSIQGPNTEAFF.

CDR3 coding DNA: TGTGCCAGCAGTTTGGGGGAAATAAACTATGGCTACACCTTC. Translating gives CASSLGEINYGYTF. V gene TRBV28 combines with J gene TRBJ1-2, with D perhaps TRBD1 (5 bases). Germline V gene sequence: CDR1 MDHEN, CDR2 SYDVKM. V shed 3 bases and J shed 2 bases, with 10 bases lying between them. The CDR3 length is 14 residues.

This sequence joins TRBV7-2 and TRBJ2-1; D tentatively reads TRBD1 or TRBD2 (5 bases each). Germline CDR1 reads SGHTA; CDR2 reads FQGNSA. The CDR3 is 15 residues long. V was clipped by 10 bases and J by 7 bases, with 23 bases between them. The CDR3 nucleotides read TGTGCCACGGCCTCGGGGACCCCCCCAATGAATGAGCAGTTCTTC. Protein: CATASGTPPMNEQFF.

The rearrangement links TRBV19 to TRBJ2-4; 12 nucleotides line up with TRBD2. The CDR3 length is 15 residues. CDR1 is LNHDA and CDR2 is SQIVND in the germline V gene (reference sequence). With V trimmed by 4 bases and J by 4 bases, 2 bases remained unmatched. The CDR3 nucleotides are TGTGCCAGTAGTAGACTAGCGGGAGTTAAAAACATTCAGTACTTC. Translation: CASSRLAGVKNIQYF.

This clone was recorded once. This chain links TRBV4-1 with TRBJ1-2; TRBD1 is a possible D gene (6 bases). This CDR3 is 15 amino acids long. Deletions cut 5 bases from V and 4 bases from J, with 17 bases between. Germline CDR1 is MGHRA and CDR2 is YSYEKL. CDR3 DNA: TGCGCCAGCAGCTGGGCCCCAGGGGAGGCCTATGGCTACACCTTC. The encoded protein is CASSWAPGEAYGYTF.

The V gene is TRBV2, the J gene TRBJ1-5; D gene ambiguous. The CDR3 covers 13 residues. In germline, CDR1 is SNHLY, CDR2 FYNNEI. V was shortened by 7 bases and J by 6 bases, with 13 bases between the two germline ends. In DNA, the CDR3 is TGTGCCAGCAATTTAGGACGGTCTCAGCCCCAGCATTTT. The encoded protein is CASNLGRSQPQHF.

The CDR3 spells CASSLRQGIYEQYF. CDR3 DNA sequence: TGTGCCAGCAGTTTGAGACAGGGGATCTACGAGCAGTACTTC. The chain links TRBV28 to TRBJ2-7; 8 bases line up with TRBD1. The CDR3 runs to 14 residues. Germline loops: CDR1 MDHEN, CDR2 SYDVKM. V gave up 3 bases and J gave up 3 bases; unmatched junction bases: 4.

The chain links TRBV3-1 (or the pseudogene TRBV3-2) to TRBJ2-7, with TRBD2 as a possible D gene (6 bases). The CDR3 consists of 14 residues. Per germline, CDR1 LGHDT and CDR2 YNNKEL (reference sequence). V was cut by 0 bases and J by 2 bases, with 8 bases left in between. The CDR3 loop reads CASSQDSGAYEQYF. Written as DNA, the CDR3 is TGTGCCAGCAGCCAAGATAGCGGAGCCTACGAGCAGTACTTC.

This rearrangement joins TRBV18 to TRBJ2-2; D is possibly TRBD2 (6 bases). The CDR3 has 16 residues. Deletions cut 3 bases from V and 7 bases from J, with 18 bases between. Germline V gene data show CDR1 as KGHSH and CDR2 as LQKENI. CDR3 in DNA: TGTGCCAGCTCACCTCAGCCGGGACTCCCGGGCGGGGAGCTGTTTTTT. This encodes CASSPQPGLPGGELFF.

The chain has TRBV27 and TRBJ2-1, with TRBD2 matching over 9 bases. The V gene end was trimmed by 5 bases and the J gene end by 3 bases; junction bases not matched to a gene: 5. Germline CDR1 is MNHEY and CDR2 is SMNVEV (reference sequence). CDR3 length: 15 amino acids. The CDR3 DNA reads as TGTGCCAGCAGTCTGAGTAGCGGGAGCTACAATGAGCAGTTCTTC. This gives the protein CASSLSSGSYNEQFF.

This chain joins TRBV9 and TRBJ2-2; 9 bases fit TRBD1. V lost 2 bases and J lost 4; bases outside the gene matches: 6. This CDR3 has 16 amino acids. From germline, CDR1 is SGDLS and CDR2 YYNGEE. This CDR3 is CASSVTGTGRTGELFF. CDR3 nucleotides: TGTGCCAGCAGCGTTACCGGGACAGGGCGCACCGGGGAGCTGTTTTTT.

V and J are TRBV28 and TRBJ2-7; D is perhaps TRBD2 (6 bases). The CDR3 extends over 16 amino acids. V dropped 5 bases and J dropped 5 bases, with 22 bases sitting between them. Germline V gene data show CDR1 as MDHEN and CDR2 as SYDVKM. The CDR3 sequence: CASSPPVGGGSHEQYF. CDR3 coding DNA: TGTGCCAGCAGTCCCCCCGTGGGAGGAGGGTCCCACGAGCAGTACTTC.

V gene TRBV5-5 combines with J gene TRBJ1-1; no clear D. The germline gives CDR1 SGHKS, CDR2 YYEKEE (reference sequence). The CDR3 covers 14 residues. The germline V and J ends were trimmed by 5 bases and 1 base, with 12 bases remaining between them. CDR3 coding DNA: TGTGCCAGCAGTGTGGAGTGGGCGAACACTGAAGCTTTCTTT. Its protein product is CASSVEWANTEAFF.

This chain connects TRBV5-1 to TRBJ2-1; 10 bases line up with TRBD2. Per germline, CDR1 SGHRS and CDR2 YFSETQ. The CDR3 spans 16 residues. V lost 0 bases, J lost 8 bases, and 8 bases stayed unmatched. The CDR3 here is CASSLGRSGRVDEQFF. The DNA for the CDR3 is TGCGCCAGCAGCTTGGGTCGGAGCGGGAGGGTGGATGAGCAGTTCTTC. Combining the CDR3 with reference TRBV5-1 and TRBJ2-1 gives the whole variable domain KAGVTQTPRYLIKTRGQQVTLSCSPISGHRSVSWYQQTPGQGLQFLFEYFSETQRNKGNFPGRFSGRQFSNSRSEMNVSTLELGDSALYLCASSLGRSGRVDEQFFGPGTRLTVL.

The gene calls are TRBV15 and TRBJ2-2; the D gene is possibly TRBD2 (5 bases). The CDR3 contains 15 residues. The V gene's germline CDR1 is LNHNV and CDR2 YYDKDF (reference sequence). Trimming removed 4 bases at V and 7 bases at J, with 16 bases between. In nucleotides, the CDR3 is TGTGCCACCAGCACCTTTCTGCGGGTGGACGGGGAGCTGTTTTTT. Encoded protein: CATSTFLRVDGELFF. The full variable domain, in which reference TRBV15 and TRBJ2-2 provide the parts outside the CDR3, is DAMVIQNPRYQVTQFGKPVTLSCSQTLNHNVMYWYQQKSSQAPKLLFHYYDKDFNNEADTPDNFQSRRPNTSFCFLDIRSPGLGDTAMYLCATSTFLRVDGELFFGEGSRLTVL.

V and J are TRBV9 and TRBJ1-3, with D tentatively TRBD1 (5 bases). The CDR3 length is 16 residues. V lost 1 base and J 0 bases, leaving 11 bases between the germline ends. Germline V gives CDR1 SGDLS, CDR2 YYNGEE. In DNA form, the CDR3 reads TGTGCCAGCAGCGTAAAAGCAGGGATCTCTGGAAACACCATATATTTT. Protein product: CASSVKAGISGNTIYF.

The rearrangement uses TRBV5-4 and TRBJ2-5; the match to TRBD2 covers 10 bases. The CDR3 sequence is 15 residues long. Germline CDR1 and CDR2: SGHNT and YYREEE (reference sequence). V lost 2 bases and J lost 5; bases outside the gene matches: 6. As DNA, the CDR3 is TGTGCCAGCAGCTTACGACTAGCGGGCCAGGAGACCCAGTACTTC. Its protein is CASSLRLAGQETQYF.

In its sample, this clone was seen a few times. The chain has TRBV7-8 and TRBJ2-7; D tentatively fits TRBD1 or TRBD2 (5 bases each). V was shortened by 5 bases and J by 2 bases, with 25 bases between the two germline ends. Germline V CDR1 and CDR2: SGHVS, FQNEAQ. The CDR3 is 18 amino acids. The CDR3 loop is CASSLTGSTVLDTYEQYF. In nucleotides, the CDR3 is TGTGCCAGCAGCCTGACGGGATCGACAGTATTGGACACCTACGAGCAGTACTTC.

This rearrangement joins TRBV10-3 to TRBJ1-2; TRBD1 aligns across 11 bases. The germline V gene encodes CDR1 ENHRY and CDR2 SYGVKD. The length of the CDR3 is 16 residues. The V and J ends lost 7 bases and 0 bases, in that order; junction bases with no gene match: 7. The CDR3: CAINGQGASTNYGYTF. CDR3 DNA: TGTGCCATCAACGGACAGGGGGCCTCCACTAACTATGGCTACACCTTC.

The CDR3 loop reads CASSYRGNTEAFF. The DNA for the CDR3 is TGTGCCAGCAGCTACAGGGGGAACACTGAAGCTTTCTTT. This rearrangement joins TRBV7-9 to TRBJ1-1; 7 bases align to TRBD1. The CDR3 length is 13 residues. In germline, CDR1 is SEHNR, CDR2 FQNEAQ (reference sequence). J lost 1 base, V lost 4 bases, and 0 bases had no gene match.

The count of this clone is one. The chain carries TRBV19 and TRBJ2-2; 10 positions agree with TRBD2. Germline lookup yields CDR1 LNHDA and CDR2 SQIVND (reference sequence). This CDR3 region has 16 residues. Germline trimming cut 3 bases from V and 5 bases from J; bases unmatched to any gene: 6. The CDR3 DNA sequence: TGTGCCAGTAGTATCGCGCCGGGACTAGCGACCGGGGAGCTGTTTTTT. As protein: CASSIAPGLATGELFF.

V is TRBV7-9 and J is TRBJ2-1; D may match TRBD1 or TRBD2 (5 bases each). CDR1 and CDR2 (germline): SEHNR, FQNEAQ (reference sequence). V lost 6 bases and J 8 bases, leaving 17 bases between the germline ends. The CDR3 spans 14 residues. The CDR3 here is CASRQGLTGHEQFF. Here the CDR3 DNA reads TGTGCCAGCAGACAAGGACTGACGGGACATGAGCAGTTCTTC.

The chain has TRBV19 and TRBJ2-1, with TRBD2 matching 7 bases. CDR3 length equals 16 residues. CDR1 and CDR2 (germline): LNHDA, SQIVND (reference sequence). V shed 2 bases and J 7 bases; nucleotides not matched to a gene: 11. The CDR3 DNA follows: TGTGCCAGTAGTATACGGGCGGGCGGGAGTGGGAATGAGCAGTTCTTC. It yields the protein CASSIRAGGSGNEQFF. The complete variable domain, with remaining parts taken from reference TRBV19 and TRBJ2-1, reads DGGITQSPKYLFRKEGQNVTLSCEQNLNHDAMYWYRQDPGQGLRLIYYSQIVNDFQKGDIAEGYSVSREKKESFPLTVTSAQKNPTAFYLCASSIRAGGSGNEQFFGPGTRLTVL.